This T cell receptor (beta chain) came from a study of tumour-infiltrating T cells in Burkitt lymphoma. Trimming took 1 base from V and 5 from J, leaving 14 bases between them. CDR3 length: 15 residues. Germline V gene sequence: CDR1 SEHNR, CDR2 FQNEAQ (reference sequence). The assay was immunoSEQ multiplex PCR, and TCRdb's table has in-frame clones only and misses some. The table lists about 6,600 clones, under 90% of them singletons. Sequenced sample: tumor tissue. The chain is built from TRBV7-9 and TRBJ1-1; possible D gene TRBD1, 6 bases. This sequence originates from a human donor with Burkitt lymphoma. In DNA form, the CDR3 reads TGTGCCAGCAGCTTAGAGATGGGGGCCTTGACTGAAGCTTTCTTT. Its translation is CASSLEMGALTEAFF.